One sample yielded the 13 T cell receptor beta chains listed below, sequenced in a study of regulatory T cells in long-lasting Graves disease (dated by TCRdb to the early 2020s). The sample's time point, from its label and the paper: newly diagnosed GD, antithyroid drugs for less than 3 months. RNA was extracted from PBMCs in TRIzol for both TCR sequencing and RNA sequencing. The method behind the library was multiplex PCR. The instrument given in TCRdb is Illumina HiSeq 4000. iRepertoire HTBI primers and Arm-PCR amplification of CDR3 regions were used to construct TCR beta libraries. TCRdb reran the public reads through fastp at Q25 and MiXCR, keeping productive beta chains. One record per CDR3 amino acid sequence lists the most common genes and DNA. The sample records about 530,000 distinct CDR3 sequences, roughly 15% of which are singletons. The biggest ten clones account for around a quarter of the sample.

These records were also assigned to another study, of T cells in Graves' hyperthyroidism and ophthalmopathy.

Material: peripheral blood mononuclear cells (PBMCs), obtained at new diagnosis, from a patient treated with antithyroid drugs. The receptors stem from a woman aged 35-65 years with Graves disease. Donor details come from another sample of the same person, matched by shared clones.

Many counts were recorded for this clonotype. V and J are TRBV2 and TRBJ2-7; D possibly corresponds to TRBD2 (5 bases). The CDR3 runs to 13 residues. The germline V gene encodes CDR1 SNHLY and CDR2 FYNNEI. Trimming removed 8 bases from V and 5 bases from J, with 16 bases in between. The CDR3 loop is CASGRGLGDEQYF. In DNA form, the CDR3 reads TGTGCCAGCGGGCGAGGTCTCGGGGACGAGCAGTACTTC.

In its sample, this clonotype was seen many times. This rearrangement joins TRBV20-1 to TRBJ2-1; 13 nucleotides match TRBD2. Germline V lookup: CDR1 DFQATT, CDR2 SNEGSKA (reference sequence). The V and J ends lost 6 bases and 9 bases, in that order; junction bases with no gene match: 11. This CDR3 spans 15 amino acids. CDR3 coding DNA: TGCAGTGCCAGACACGAACTAGCGGGGGGGAGTGAGCAGTTCTTC. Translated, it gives CSARHELAGGSEQFF.

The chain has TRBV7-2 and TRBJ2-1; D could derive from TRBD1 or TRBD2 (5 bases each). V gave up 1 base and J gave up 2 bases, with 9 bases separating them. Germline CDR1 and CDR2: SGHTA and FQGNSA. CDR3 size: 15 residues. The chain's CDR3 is CASSLDRGTYNEQFF. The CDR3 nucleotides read TGTGCCAGCAGCTTAGACCGGGGCACCTACAATGAGCAGTTCTTC.

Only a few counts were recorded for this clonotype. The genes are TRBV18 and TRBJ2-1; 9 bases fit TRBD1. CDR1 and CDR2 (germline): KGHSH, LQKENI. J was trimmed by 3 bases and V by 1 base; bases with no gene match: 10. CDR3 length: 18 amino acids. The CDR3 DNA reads TGTGCCAGCTCACCACGGACAGGGGAAGGGGTATTCTACAATGAGCAGTTCTTC. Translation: CASSPRTGEGVFYNEQFF.

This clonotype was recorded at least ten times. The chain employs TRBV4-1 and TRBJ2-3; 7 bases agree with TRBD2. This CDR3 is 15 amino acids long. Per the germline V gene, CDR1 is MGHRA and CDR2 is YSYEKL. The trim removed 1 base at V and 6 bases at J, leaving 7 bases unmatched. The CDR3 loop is CASSQVFQAGDTQYF. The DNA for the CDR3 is TGCGCCAGCAGCCAAGTATTCCAAGCGGGGGATACGCAGTATTTT.

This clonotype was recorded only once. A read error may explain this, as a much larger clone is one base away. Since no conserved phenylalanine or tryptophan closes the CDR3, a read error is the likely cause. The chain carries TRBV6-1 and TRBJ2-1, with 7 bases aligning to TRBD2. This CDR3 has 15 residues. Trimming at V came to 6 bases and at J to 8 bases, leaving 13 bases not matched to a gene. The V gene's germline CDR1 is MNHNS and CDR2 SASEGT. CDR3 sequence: CASSLWEGEFDEQFL. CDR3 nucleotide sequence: TGTGCCAGCAGCTTATGGGAGGGTGAGTTTGATGAGCAGTTCCTC.

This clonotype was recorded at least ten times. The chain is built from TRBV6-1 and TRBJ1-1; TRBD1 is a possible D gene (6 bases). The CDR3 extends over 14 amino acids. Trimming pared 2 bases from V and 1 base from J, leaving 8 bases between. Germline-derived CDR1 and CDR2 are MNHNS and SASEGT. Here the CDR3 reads CASSEMTGNTEAFF. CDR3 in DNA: TGTGCCAGCAGTGAAATGACAGGGAACACTGAAGCTTTCTTT.

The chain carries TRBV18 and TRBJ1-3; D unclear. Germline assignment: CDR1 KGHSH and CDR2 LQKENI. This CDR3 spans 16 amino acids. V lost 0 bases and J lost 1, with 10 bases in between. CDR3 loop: CASSPPSVDSGNTIYF. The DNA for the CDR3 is TGTGCCAGCTCACCACCCTCAGTCGATTCTGGAAACACCATATATTTT.

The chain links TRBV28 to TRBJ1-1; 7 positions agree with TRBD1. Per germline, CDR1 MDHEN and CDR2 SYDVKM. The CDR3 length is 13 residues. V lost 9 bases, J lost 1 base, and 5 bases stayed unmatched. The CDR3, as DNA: TGTGCCAGTGATTGGACAGGGAACACTGAAGCTTTCTTT. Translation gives CASDWTGNTEAFF.

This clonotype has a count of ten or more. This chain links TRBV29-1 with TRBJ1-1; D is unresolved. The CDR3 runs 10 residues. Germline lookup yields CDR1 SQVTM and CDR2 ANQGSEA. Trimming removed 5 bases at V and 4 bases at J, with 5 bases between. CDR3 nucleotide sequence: TGCAGCGTTCGAGCCACTGAAGCTTTCTTT. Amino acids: CSVRATEAFF.

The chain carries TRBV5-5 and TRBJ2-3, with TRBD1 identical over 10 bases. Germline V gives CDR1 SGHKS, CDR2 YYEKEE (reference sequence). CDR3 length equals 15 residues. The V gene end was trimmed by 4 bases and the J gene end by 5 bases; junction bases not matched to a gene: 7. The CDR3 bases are TGTGCCAGCAGCCCGGGATGGACAGGGGGAGATACGCAGTATTTT. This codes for CASSPGWTGGDTQYF.

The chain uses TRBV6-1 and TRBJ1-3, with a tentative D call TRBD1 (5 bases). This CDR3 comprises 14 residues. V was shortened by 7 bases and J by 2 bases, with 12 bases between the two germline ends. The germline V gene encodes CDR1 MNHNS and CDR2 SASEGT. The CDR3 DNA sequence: TGTGCCAGCACCACGGGGGGGACTGGAAACACCATATATTTT. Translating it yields CASTTGGTGNTIYF.

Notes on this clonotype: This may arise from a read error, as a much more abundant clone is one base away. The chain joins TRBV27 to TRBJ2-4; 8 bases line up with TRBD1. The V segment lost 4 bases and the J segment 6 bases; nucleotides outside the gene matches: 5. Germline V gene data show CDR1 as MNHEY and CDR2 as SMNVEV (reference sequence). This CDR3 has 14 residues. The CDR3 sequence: CASSSGGSVNIQYF. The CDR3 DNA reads TGTGCCAGCAGTTCAGGGGGCAGTGTAAACATTCAGTACTTC.